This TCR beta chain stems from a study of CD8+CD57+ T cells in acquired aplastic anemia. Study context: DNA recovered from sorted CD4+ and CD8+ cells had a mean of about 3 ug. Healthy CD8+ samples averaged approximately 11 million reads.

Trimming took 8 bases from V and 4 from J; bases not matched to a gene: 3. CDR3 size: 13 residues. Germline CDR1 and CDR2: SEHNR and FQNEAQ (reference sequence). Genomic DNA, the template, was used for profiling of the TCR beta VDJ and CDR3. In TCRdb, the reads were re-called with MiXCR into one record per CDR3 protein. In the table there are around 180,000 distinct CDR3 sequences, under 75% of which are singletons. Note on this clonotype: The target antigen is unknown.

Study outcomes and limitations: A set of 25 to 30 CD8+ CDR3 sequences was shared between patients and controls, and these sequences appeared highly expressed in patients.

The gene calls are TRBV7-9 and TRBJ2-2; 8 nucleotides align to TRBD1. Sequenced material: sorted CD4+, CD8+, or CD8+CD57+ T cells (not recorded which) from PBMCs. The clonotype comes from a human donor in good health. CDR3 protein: CASQGAGTGELFF. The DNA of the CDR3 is TGTGCCAGCCAGGGGGCAGGCACCGGGGAGCTGTTTTTT.